Below, 2 T cell receptor beta chains from the same sample are listed, as sequenced in a study of read filtering for tumor transcriptome and immune sequencing. Molecular barcoded adaptors covering alpha/delta and beta/gamma chains were used on approximately 400 ng RNA. TCRdb recomputed calls from the reads with MiXCR, one row per CDR3 protein. The sample shows around 29,000 distinct CDR3 sequences, around 15% of them seen only once. The material sequenced was a population of CD138-negative cells sorted from bone marrow. Every receptor here comes from a donor over 35 with multiple myeloma.

The table lists this clonotype with a few counts. A single base separates this from a much larger clone, so it may be a read error. The chain employs TRBV3-1 and TRBJ1-1; maybe TRBD1 (5 bases). V was clipped by 8 bases and J by 4 bases, with 11 bases between them. Germline V gene lookup returns CDR1 LGHDT and CDR2 YNNKEL (reference sequence). CDR3 length: 12 amino acids. The CDR3 sequence is CASGRGGTEAFF. CDR3 bases: TGTGCCAGCGGCCGGGGGGGCACTGAAGCTTTCTTT. Full variable domain (outside the CDR3, taken from reference TRBV3-1 and TRBJ1-1): DTAVSQTPKYLVTQMGNDKSIKCEQNLGHDTMYWYKQDSKKFLKIMFSYNNKELIINETVPNRFSPKSPDKAHLNLHINSLELGDSAVYFCASGRGGTEAFFGQGTRLTVV.

This clonotype has at least ten counts. The chain combines TRBV29-1 with TRBJ2-7, with 10 positions matching TRBD1. The CDR3 is 15 amino acids. The germline V gene has CDR1 SQVTM and CDR2 ANQGSEA. After removal of 6 bases from V and 1 base from J, the junction contained 9 bases not matched to a gene. The CDR3, as DNA: TGCAGCGTCGACGAGGGACAGGGGTTATCCTACGAGCAGTACTTC. Protein sequence: CSVDEGQGLSYEQYF.